The 32 T cell receptor beta chains presented below share a single source sample, sequenced in a study of blood T cells in healthy people across ages. Through a sample-barcoded 5' primer and a J-beta primer mix, a second PCR was run for about 6 to 11 cycles. TCRdb called the 5' RACE reads again in MiXCR, with one record for every CDR3 protein. The sample has 800,000 to 1,300,000 distinct CDR3 sequences, roughly 24% seen once. This same sample was also part of a study on T cells of mothers and their children.

The material sequenced was blood. The receptor set was obtained from a girl aged 2 to 9 in good health.

This chain connects TRBV4-1 to TRBJ2-1; 8 bases are a match to TRBD1. Germline V gene data show CDR1 as MGHRA and CDR2 as YSYEKL. Trimming removed 0 bases from V and 8 bases from J; junction bases left unmatched: 6. The CDR3 extends over 15 amino acids. The CDR3 bases are TGCGCCAGCAGCCAAGATGGGACAGGTTGGGATGAGCAGTTCTTC. Its translation: CASSQDGTGWDEQFF.

This clonotype came up a few times. The rearrangement links TRBV7-9 to TRBJ2-5; 11 bases are shared with TRBD1. The last part of the DNA fits TRBJ2-1 better; the J call may be wrong. CDR1 SEHNR and CDR2 FQNEAQ come from the germline V gene (reference sequence). The CDR3 has 15 residues. The CDR3 bases are TGTGCCAGCAGCTTCTGGGACAGGGGGAACAATGAGCAGTTCTTC. Amino acid sequence: CASSFWDRGNNEQFF.

This rearrangement joins TRBV20-1 to TRBJ2-7; 12 bases fit TRBD1. V shed 4 bases and J 5 bases; nucleotides not matched to a gene: 6. Germline assignment: CDR1 DFQATT and CDR2 SNEGSKA (reference sequence). The CDR3 is 14 residues long. The CDR3 nucleotides read TGCAGTGCTATCCCCCGGGACAGGGGGCACGAGCAGTACTTC. Amino acid sequence: CSAIPRDRGHEQYF.

CDR3 region: CSASELHGYTF. The CDR3 region has the DNA TGCAGTGCATCGGAACTTCATGGCTACACCTTC. V usage is TRBV20-1 and J usage is TRBJ1-2; D is ambiguous. The germline V and J ends were trimmed by 6 bases and 6 bases, with 11 bases remaining between them. CDR1 DFQATT and CDR2 SNEGSKA come from the germline V gene (reference sequence). The CDR3 has 11 amino acids.

The rearrangement joins TRBV7-2 to TRBJ1-2; TRBD1 matches 8 bases. Germline CDR1 reads SGHTA; CDR2 reads FQGNSA. V lost 1 base and J lost 6; bases outside the gene matches: 4. There are 14 residues in the CDR3. The chain's CDR3 is CASSLVRGRDGYTF. DNA for the CDR3: TGTGCCAGCAGCTTAGTCAGGGGGCGGGATGGCTACACCTTC.

The chain joins TRBV14 to TRBJ2-1; maybe TRBD2 (7 bases). CDR3 size: 16 residues. Germline CDR1 and CDR2: SGHDN and FVKESK. The germline V and J ends were trimmed by 4 bases and 1 base, with 14 bases remaining between them. The CDR3 coding sequence is TGTGCCAGCAGCCTTTTGGGGAGGGGGTCCTACAATGAGCAGTTCTTC. Protein: CASSLLGRGSYNEQFF.

The chain has TRBV20-1 and TRBJ1-2; 7 bases agree with TRBD1. J gave up 7 bases and V 6 bases, and 11 bases lay outside the gene matches. Germline CDR1 is DFQATT and CDR2 is SNEGSKA (reference sequence). The CDR3 length is 13 residues. The CDR3 loop is CSAPTGWGFGYTF. Here the CDR3 DNA reads TGCAGTGCCCCGACAGGGTGGGGTTTTGGCTACACCTTC.

This chain uses TRBV7-6 with TRBJ2-7; weak D call: TRBD2 (7 bases). In germline, CDR1 is SGHVS, CDR2 FNYEAQ. The length of the CDR3 is 15 residues. V was pared by 4 bases and J by 4 bases, with 17 bases between. The DNA for the CDR3 is TGTGCCAGCAGCTCCCAAGGGGGGGGACCTTACGAGCAGTACTTC. Protein product: CASSSQGGGPYEQYF.

J is TRBJ1-2 and V is TRBV28, with TRBD1 matching over 10 bases. The length of the CDR3 is 13 residues. V trimming: 6 bases; J trimming: 10 bases; junction bases outside the gene matches: 8. The germline gives CDR1 MDHEN, CDR2 SYDVKM. CDR3 DNA: TGTGCCAGCAGAATAGACAGGGGGCGCGACTACACCTTC. Protein product: CASRIDRGRDYTF.

This chain links TRBV5-1 with TRBJ1-1, with D possibly being TRBD1 (5 bases). The CDR3 covers 15 residues. V was pared by 2 bases and J by 4 bases, with 15 bases between. CDR1 is SGHRS, CDR2 YFSETQ, per germline. The CDR3 reads CASSFEARGTTEAFF. DNA of the CDR3: TGCGCCAGCAGCTTTGAGGCAAGGGGCACCACTGAAGCTTTCTTT. The entire variable domain, with the rest obtained from reference TRBV5-1 and TRBJ1-1, is as follows: KAGVTQTPRYLIKTRGQQVTLSCSPISGHRSVSWYQQTPGQGLQFLFEYFSETQRNKGNFPGRFSGRQFSNSRSEMNVSTLELGDSALYLCASSFEARGTTEAFFGQGTRLTVV.

This clonotype was counted a few times. This chain links TRBV6-6 with TRBJ1-1, with D hard to call. V lost 6 bases, J lost 10 bases, and 12 bases lay in between. Germline lookup yields CDR1 MNHNY and CDR2 SVGAGI (reference sequence). The CDR3 is 11 amino acids. In nucleotides, the CDR3 is TGTGCCAGCAGCCCCTTACAGCGAGCTTTCTTT. Protein sequence: CASSPLQRAFF.

This clonotype has just one count. The rearrangement uses TRBV3-1 and TRBJ2-1; TRBD1 matches at 9 bases. This CDR3 contains 15 residues. Trimming cost V 5 bases and J 7 bases; bases outside gene matches: 9. Germline V gene lookup returns CDR1 LGHDT and CDR2 YNNKEL (reference sequence). CDR3 nucleotide sequence: TGTGCCAGCAGCGAGACCGGGACAGGGACTAATGAGCAGTTCTTC. Translating it yields CASSETGTGTNEQFF.

This chain joins TRBV28 and TRBJ2-7; 7 bases fit TRBD2. The CDR3 spans 14 residues. The trim removed 5 bases at V and 4 bases at J, leaving 8 bases unmatched. Germline-derived CDR1 and CDR2 are MDHEN and SYDVKM. CDR3 sequence (DNA): TGTGCCAGCAGTCCCGCGGGAGCTGCGTACGAGCAGTACTTC. It is translated as CASSPAGAAYEQYF.

This clonotype turned up a few times. The chain joins TRBV9 to TRBJ2-5, with 8 positions matching TRBD1. From germline, CDR1 is SGDLS and CDR2 YYNGEE. CDR3 size: 16 residues. V lost 2 bases and J lost 5; bases outside the gene matches: 11. CDR3 in amino acids: CASSVGTGMSGETQYF. The CDR3 DNA sequence: TGTGCCAGCAGCGTGGGGACAGGCATGTCCGGGGAGACCCAGTACTTC.

Of note for this clonotype: Compared with germline, one end of the junction differs, possibly owing to a read error. This rearrangement joins TRBV7-9 to TRBJ2-5; 7 nucleotides match TRBD2. There are 15 residues in the CDR3. Germline V gene lookup returns CDR1 SEHNR and CDR2 FQNEAQ (reference sequence). CDR3: CASSLGGSFYNEQSF. In nucleotides, the CDR3 is TGTGCCAGCAGCTTAGGCGGGAGTTTTTACAATGAGCAGTCCTTC.

V gene TRBV3-1 combines with J gene TRBJ2-4, with a weak D call TRBD1 (5 bases). Germline CDR1 is LGHDT and CDR2 is YNNKEL (reference sequence). V shed 1 base and J shed 1 base, with 14 bases lying between them. The CDR3 is 17 amino acids. The CDR3 loop reads CASSQGSPWGAKNIQYF. For the CDR3, the DNA is TGTGCCAGCAGCCAAGGGTCCCCGTGGGGCGCCAAAAACATTCAGTACTTC.

This clonotype was counted a few times. One end of the junction does not line up with germline, which may come from a read error. The chain joins TRBV4-2 to TRBJ2-3, with 10 bases matching TRBD1. Germline V lookup: CDR1 LGHNA, CDR2 YNFKEQ. The CDR3 is 15 amino acids. This CDR3 is CAGSHADRGMDTQYF. Written as DNA, the CDR3 is TGTGCCGGCAGCCATGCGGACAGGGGGATGGATACGCAGTATTTT.

The chain is built from TRBV20-1 and TRBJ1-2, with D unresolved. This CDR3 has 17 residues. The germline gives CDR1 DFQATT, CDR2 SNEGSKA (reference sequence). V lost 1 base and J lost 2, with 20 bases in between. CDR3 in DNA: TGCAGTGCTAGAGGCCCTCGACAAGGAAAGTCGAACTATGGCTACACCTTC. Encoded protein: CSARGPRQGKSNYGYTF.

CDR3 nucleotides: TGTGCCAGCGGTAAACAGGGTCGCGGAGGCTACACCTTC. It specifies CASGKQGRGGYTF. The chain joins TRBV7-2 to TRBJ1-2, with D tentatively TRBD1 (6 bases). Germline V gene data show CDR1 as SGHTA and CDR2 as FQGNSA. V was trimmed by 8 bases and J by 8 bases, leaving 18 bases between them. The CDR3 has 13 amino acids.

The chain joins TRBV7-9 to TRBJ1-4; TRBD1 matches at 9 bases. The CDR3 has 18 amino acids. V was pared by 1 base and J by 7 bases, with 13 bases of the junction left unmatched. CDR1 and CDR2 (germline): SEHNR, FQNEAQ (reference sequence). Here the CDR3 reads CASSLVGTGTDRGEKLFF. The CDR3 nucleotides read TGTGCCAGCAGCTTAGTCGGGACAGGGACGGACCGTGGTGAAAAACTGTTTTTT.

In DNA, the CDR3 is TGCGCCAGCAGCCTACACCCCTTAAACTCTGGGGCCAACGTCCTGACTTTC. It encodes CASSLHPLNSGANVLTF. The rearrangement links TRBV4-3 to TRBJ2-6; no firm D call. The V and J ends lost 4 bases and 0 bases respectively, with 13 bases between them. This CDR3 has 17 amino acids. From germline, CDR1 is LGHNA and CDR2 YSLEER.

This clonotype has ten or more counts. At one end, the junction sequence differs from germline, possibly due to a read error. The genes are TRBV11-2 and TRBJ1-5; D may be TRBD1 (5 bases). The CDR3 covers 14 residues. CDR1 is SGHAT and CDR2 is FQNNGV in the germline V gene. CDR3 in amino acids: CASSLEGYNQPQHF. The DNA for the CDR3 is TGCGCCAGCAGCTTGGAGGGGTACAATCAGCCCCAGCATTTT.

This clonotype was picked up a small number of times. In DNA, the CDR3 is TGCAGTGCTAGAGATCTCGGCGGGGGGATTACCGGGGAGCTGTTTTTT. This codes for CSARDLGGGITGELFF. This rearrangement joins TRBV20-1 to TRBJ2-2; TRBD2 matches at 8 bases. The ends lost 0 bases at V and 5 bases at J; junction bases unmatched: 8. CDR1 DFQATT and CDR2 SNEGSKA come from the germline V gene (reference sequence). CDR3 size: 16 residues.

This clonotype was counted a few times. This chain connects TRBV6-2 or TRBV6-3 to TRBJ1-2, with no clear D. Trimming took off 2 bases at V and 4 bases at J, with 5 bases between the two ends. Germline CDR1 reads MNHEY; CDR2 reads SVGEGT. The CDR3 runs 12 residues. The CDR3 sequence: CASSYRTYGYTF. The CDR3 DNA follows: TGTGCCAGCAGTTACAGAACCTATGGCTACACCTTC.

In its sample, this clonotype was seen a few times. The chain links TRBV12-5 to TRBJ1-5, with 9 bases fitting TRBD1. The junction had 7 bases not matched to a gene; V was cut back by 5 bases and J by 5 bases. The CDR3 is 15 residues long. Germline V gene lookup returns CDR1 LGHNT and CDR2 FRNRAP. CDR3 protein: CASGPGTGSHQPQHF. In nucleotides, the CDR3 is TGTGCTAGTGGTCCCGGGACAGGGTCCCATCAGCCCCAGCATTTT. Full variable domain (remainder filled in from reference TRBV12-5 and TRBJ1-5): DARVTQTPRHKVTEMGQEVTMRCQPILGHNTVFWYRQTMMQGLELLAYFRNRAPLDDSGMPKDRFSAEMPDATLATLKIQPSEPRDSAVYFCASGPGTGSHQPQHFGDGTRLSIL.

The chain has TRBV11-2 and TRBJ2-6, with TRBD2 matching over 7 bases. This CDR3 spans 17 amino acids. Germline lookup yields CDR1 SGHAT and CDR2 FQNNGV. Unmatched junction bases numbered 6, after V lost 4 bases and J lost 0 bases. The CDR3 DNA reads as TGTGCCAGCAGCTCCCACGGGGGGAACTCTGGGGCCAACGTCCTGACTTTC. Translated, it gives CASSSHGGNSGANVLTF.

Only a few counts were recorded for this clonotype. This chain connects TRBV3-1 to TRBJ2-1; D gene uncertain. CDR1 and CDR2 from the germline V gene are LGHDT and YNNKEL (reference sequence). The CDR3 is 12 residues long. V lost 5 bases and J 9 bases, leaving 11 bases between the germline ends. CDR3 in DNA: TGTGCCAGCAGCTACACACTCGGTGAGCAGTTCTTC. Translating it yields CASSYTLGEQFF.

In its sample, this clonotype was seen a few times. The V call is TRBV5-6, the J call TRBJ1-1; the D is unclear. CDR3 length equals 15 residues. V was shortened by 4 bases and J by 4 bases, with 17 bases between the two germline ends. CDR1 and CDR2 from the germline V gene are SGHDT and YYEEEE. The CDR3 region has the DNA TGTGCCAGCAGCGGAGGGTATGCGGAGGGCACTGAAGCTTTCTTT. It codes for CASSGGYAEGTEAFF.

The gene calls are TRBV5-1 and TRBJ2-1; no reliable D call. The DNA end is more similar to TRBJ2-5, so the J call may be wrong. Germline CDR1 and CDR2: SGHRS and YFSETQ. The CDR3 contains 13 residues. This CDR3 reads CASSATTKETQYF. CDR3 nucleotide sequence: TGCGCCAGCAGCGCGACCACGAAAGAGACCCAGTACTTC.

This clonotype was counted only a few times. The V call is TRBV4-2, the J call TRBJ2-7; 8 nucleotides align to TRBD2. CDR1 and CDR2 from the germline V gene are LGHNA and YNFKEQ. The CDR3 has 15 residues. J was trimmed by 7 bases and V by 6 bases; bases with no gene match: 14. The CDR3 DNA reads as TGTGCCAGCAGTCTCAGACTAGCGAGGCTGGGGGAGCAGTACTTC. This codes for CASSLRLARLGEQYF.

The rearrangement links TRBV3-1 to TRBJ2-7; possible D gene TRBD2, 6 bases. CDR1 is LGHDT and CDR2 is YNNKEL in the germline V gene (reference sequence). This CDR3 is 13 amino acids long. V was shortened by 1 base and J by 5 bases, with 9 bases between the two germline ends. CDR3 protein: CASSQGWEDEQYF. CDR3 bases: TGTGCCAGCAGCCAAGGATGGGAGGACGAGCAGTACTTC.

V usage is TRBV29-1 and J usage is TRBJ2-5; possible D gene TRBD2, 5 bases. Trimming took off 8 bases at V and 3 bases at J, with 19 bases between the two ends. This CDR3 has 14 residues. Germline lookup yields CDR1 SQVTM and CDR2 ANQGSEA. In DNA, the CDR3 is TGCAGCACAGACACTCCCGGGGTGGAAGAGACCCAGTACTTC. Its translation: CSTDTPGVEETQYF.